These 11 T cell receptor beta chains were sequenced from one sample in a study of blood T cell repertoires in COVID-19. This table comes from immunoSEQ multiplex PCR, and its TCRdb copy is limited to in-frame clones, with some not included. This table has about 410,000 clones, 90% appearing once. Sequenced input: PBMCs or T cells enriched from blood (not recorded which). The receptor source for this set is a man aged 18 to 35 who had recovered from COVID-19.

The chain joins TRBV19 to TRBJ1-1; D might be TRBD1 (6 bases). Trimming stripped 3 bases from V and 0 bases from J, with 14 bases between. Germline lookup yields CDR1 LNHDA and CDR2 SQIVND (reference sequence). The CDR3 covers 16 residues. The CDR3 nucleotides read TGTGCCAGTAGTATCGGGCCAGGGGCCTTGAACACTGAAGCTTTCTTT. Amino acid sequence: CASSIGPGALNTEAFF.

The CDR3 sequence is CASSQRRVDTEAFF. CDR3 sequence (DNA): TGTGCCAGCAGCCAACGGAGGGTGGACACTGAAGCTTTCTTT. J is TRBJ1-1 and V is TRBV11-1; no definite D call. The V and J ends lost 5 bases and 3 bases respectively, with 13 bases between them. This CDR3 has 14 residues. CDR1 SGHAT and CDR2 FQDESV come from the germline V gene (reference sequence). Looking up the rest from reference TRBV11-1 and TRBJ1-1 gives the full variable domain: EAEVAQSPRYKITEKSQAVAFWCDPISGHATLYWYRQILGQGPELLVQFQDESVVDDSQLPKDRFSAERLKGVDSTLKIQPAELGDSAMYLCASSQRRVDTEAFFGQGTRLTVV.

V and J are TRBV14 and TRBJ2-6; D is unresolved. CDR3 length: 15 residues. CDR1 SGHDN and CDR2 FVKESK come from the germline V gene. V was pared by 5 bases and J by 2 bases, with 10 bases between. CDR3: CASSAYRAGANVLTF. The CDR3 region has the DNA TGTGCCAGCAGCGCGTATCGGGCTGGGGCCAACGTCCTGACTTTC.

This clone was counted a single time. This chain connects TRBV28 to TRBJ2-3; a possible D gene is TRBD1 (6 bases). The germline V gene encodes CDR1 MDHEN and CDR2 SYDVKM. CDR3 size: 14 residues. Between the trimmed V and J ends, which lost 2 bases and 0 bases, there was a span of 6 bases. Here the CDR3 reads CASSLRGSTDTQYF. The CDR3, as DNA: TGTGCCAGCAGTTTAAGGGGGAGCACAGATACGCAGTATTTT.

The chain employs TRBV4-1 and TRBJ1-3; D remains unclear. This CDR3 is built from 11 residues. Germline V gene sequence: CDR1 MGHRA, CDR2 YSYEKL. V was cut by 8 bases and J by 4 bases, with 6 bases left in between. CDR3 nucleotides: TGCGCCAGCCGGGAGGGAAACACCATATATTTT. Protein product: CASREGNTIYF.

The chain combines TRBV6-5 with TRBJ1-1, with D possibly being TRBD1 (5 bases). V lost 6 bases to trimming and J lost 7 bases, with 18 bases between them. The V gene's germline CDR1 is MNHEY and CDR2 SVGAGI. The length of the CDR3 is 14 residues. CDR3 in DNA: TGTGCCAGCAGCTCATTTGACAGTGGGGTTGAAGCTTTCTTT. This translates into CASSSFDSGVEAFF.

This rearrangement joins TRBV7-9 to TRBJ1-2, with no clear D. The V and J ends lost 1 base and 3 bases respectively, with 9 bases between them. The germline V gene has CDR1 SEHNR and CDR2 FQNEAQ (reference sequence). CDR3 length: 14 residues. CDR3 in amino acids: CASSLEVLDYGYTF. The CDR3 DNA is TGTGCCAGCAGCTTAGAGGTACTAGACTATGGCTACACCTTC.

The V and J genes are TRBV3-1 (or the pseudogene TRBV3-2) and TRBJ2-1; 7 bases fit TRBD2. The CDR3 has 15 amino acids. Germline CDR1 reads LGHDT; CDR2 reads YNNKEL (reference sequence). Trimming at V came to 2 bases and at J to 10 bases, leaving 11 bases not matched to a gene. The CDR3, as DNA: TGTGCCAGCAGCCAAAGGAGTAGGGCGGGAGAGGAGCAGTTCTTC. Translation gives CASSQRSRAGEEQFF.

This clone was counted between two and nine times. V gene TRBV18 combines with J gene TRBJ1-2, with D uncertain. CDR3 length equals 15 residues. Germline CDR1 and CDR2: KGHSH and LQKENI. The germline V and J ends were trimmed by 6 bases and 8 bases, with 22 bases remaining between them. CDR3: CASSPNVEGLRGYTF. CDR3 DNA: TGTGCCAGCTCTCCCAACGTGGAGGGTCTGAGAGGCTACACCTTC.

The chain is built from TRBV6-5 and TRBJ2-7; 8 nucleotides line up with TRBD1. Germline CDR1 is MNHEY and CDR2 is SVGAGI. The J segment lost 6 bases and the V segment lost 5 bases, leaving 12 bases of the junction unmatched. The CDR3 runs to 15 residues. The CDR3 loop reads CASSSRQGTSREQYF. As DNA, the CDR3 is TGTGCCAGCAGTAGTCGACAGGGGACATCTCGCGAGCAGTACTTC.

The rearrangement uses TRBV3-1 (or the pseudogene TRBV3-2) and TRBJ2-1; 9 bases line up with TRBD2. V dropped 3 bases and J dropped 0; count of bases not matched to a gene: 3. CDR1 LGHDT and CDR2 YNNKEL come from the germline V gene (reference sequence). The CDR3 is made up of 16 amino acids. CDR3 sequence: CASSHSGGSSYNEQFF. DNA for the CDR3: TGTGCCAGCAGCCACAGCGGGGGGAGCTCCTACAATGAGCAGTTCTTC.